These 5 T cell receptor beta chains were sequenced from one sample in a study of cytomegalovirus exposure and HLA in healthy donors. TCRdb keeps only in-frame clones here, not all; method: immunoSEQ multiplex PCR. In the table there are roughly 80,000 clones, under 95% of which are singletons. The sequenced sample consisted of PBMCs. The receptors stem from a man aged 25 to 45 in good health and CMV-seronegative.

The chain is built from TRBV4-1 and TRBJ2-7; D unclear. Trimming took off 1 base at V and 2 bases at J, with 3 bases between the two ends. The CDR3 is 12 amino acids. In germline, CDR1 is MGHRA, CDR2 YSYEKL. The CDR3 protein is CASSQGPYEQYF. DNA of the CDR3: TGCGCCAGCAGCCAAGGGCCCTACGAGCAGTACTTC.

V usage is TRBV6-6 and J usage is TRBJ2-7; 10 bases map to TRBD2. The V segment lost 5 bases and the J segment 1 base; nucleotides outside the gene matches: 5. Germline CDR1 and CDR2: MNHNY and SVGAGI (reference sequence). This CDR3 contains 15 residues. The CDR3 region has the DNA TGTGCCAGCAGTCCACGACTAGCGGGTTCCTACGAGCAGTACTTC. Its protein is CASSPRLAGSYEQYF.

The chain is built from TRBV20-1 and TRBJ2-2; D is unresolved. V dropped 3 bases and J dropped 10 bases, with 9 bases sitting between them. Germline V gene sequence: CDR1 DFQATT, CDR2 SNEGSKA (reference sequence). The CDR3 is 11 residues long. DNA for the CDR3: TGCAGTGCTAGGAGTCAAACGGAGCTGTTTTTT. The encoded protein is CSARSQTELFF.

The chain recombines TRBV6-6 with TRBJ2-3; D perhaps matches TRBD1 (6 bases). Germline lookup yields CDR1 MNHNY and CDR2 SVGAGI (reference sequence). This CDR3 region has 15 residues. The germline V and J ends were trimmed by 6 bases and 0 bases, with 13 bases remaining between them. Written as DNA, the CDR3 is TGTGCCAGCAGCCCGCGGACAGAAAGCACAGATACGCAGTATTTT. Residues: CASSPRTESTDTQYF.

The CDR3 DNA is TGTGCCAGCAGTTTATATTCGACAGGGGTCCCAGATACGCAGTATTTT. Translating gives CASSLYSTGVPDTQYF. The chain joins TRBV27 to TRBJ2-3; TRBD1 agrees at 8 bases. Germline values: CDR1 MNHEY, CDR2 SMNVEV (reference sequence). Trimming at V came to 1 base and at J to 4 bases, leaving 7 bases not matched to a gene. The CDR3 length is 16 residues.